The 31 T cell receptor beta chains below all came from one sample that was sequenced in a study of Ad26.COV2.S vaccination and SARS-CoV-2 variants. Generated by immunoSEQ multiplex PCR, the TCRdb table keeps only in-frame clones and is missing some. The sample holds about 680,000 clones; about 90% are singletons and the top ten take about 1.5%. Sample treatment: about 20 received Ad26.COV2.S at low or high dose, single or two shots; 5 received placebo; per-sample allocation not given. At day 63 after the first vaccine or placebo injection, samples were drawn. Sequencing used peripheral blood, obtained in a trial of Ad26.COV2.S vaccine versus placebo. All receptors derive from a person aged 18 to 65 who received the Ad26.COV2.S COVID-19 vaccine or a placebo.

The chain links TRBV29-1 to TRBJ2-7; 7 bases are a match to TRBD1. V dropped 5 bases and J dropped 5; count of bases not matched to a gene: 6. Germline V gives CDR1 SQVTM, CDR2 ANQGSEA. The CDR3 is made up of 12 amino acids. For the CDR3, the DNA is TGCAGCGTTACCGACAGGGATGACGAGCAGTACTTC. It codes for CSVTDRDDEQYF.

This sequence joins TRBV7-2 and TRBJ2-7; weak D call: TRBD2 (6 bases). V gave up 2 bases and J gave up 3 bases, with 11 bases separating them. Germline V CDR1 and CDR2: SGHTA, FQGNSA. The CDR3 runs to 14 residues. In DNA form, the CDR3 reads TGTGCCAGCAGCTTAAGGCAGGACTACTACGAGCAGTACTTC. This encodes CASSLRQDYYEQYF. The full variable domain, completed using reference TRBV7-2 and TRBJ2-7, is GAGVSQSPSNKVTEKGKDVELRCDPISGHTALYWYRQSLGQGLEFLIYFQGNSAPDKSGLPSDRFSAERTGGSVSTLTIQRTQQEDSAVYLCASSLRQDYYEQYFGPGTRLTVT.

This clone turned up a few times. CDR3 protein: CASSPWDRRSYNEQFF. As DNA, the CDR3 is TGTGCCAGCAGCCCCTGGGACAGACGCTCCTACAATGAGCAGTTCTTC. The rearrangement uses TRBV3-1 (or the pseudogene TRBV3-2) and TRBJ2-1; TRBD1 agrees at 7 bases. Germline-derived CDR1 and CDR2 are LGHDT and YNNKEL (reference sequence). There are 16 residues in the CDR3. V was pared by 4 bases and J by 0 bases, with 6 bases of the junction left unmatched.

V is TRBV5-4 and J is TRBJ2-1; 7 bases match TRBD2. The junction had 3 bases not matched to a gene; V was cut back by 0 bases and J by 0 bases. The CDR3 is made up of 16 amino acids. Germline values: CDR1 SGHNT, CDR2 YYREEE (reference sequence). The CDR3 DNA follows: TGTGCCAGCAGCTTGGAGGGCGGGAGCTCCTACAATGAGCAGTTCTTC. Amino acids: CASSLEGGSSYNEQFF.

This clone came up a few times. J is TRBJ2-2 and V is TRBV7-9; no clear D. The CDR3 runs to 13 residues. CDR1 is SEHNR, CDR2 FQNEAQ, per germline (reference sequence). V was cut by 7 bases and J by 4 bases, with 10 bases left in between. The CDR3 DNA is TGTGCCAGCACCCTCCGGGTCACCGGGGAGCTGTTTTTT. Translating it yields CASTLRVTGELFF.

This chain uses TRBV7-6 with TRBJ2-7, with D unclear. Germline loops: CDR1 SGHVS, CDR2 FNYEAQ. This CDR3 comprises 16 residues. V was cut by 5 bases and J by 2 bases, with 19 bases left in between. CDR3 loop: CASSPVGSRRPYEQYF. CDR3 coding DNA: TGTGCCAGCAGCCCCGTCGGATCGAGGCGACCCTACGAGCAGTACTTC.

V usage is TRBV27 and J usage is TRBJ2-7; D uncertain. CDR3 length: 15 amino acids. Trimming removed 4 bases at V and 6 bases at J, with 19 bases between. Per germline, CDR1 MNHEY and CDR2 SMNVEV (reference sequence). CDR3 sequence reads: CASSSLLRGYGEQYF. The CDR3 DNA sequence: TGTGCCAGCAGTTCCCTCCTCCGTGGATACGGCGAGCAGTACTTC.

The chain uses TRBV3-1 (or the pseudogene TRBV3-2) and TRBJ1-5, with 11 nucleotides matching TRBD1. The CDR3 has 15 residues. J lost 7 bases, V lost 1 base, and 3 bases had no gene match. Germline loops: CDR1 LGHDT, CDR2 YNNKEL (reference sequence). CDR3 in amino acids: CASSQGTGGGQPQHF. CDR3 nucleotides: TGTGCCAGCAGCCAAGGGACAGGGGGCGGGCAGCCCCAGCATTTT.

CDR3 sequence reads: CASSPWGGTEAFF. CDR3 in DNA: TGTGCCAGCAGTCCCTGGGGTGGCACTGAAGCTTTCTTT. The J gene is TRBJ1-1, the V gene TRBV7-3; D gene uncertain. CDR1 is SGHTA and CDR2 is FQGTGA in the germline V gene. There are 13 residues in the CDR3. V gave up 6 bases and J gave up 4 bases, with 12 bases separating them.

As for this clone: Within the sample, other DNA sequences also encode this same CDR3. The CDR3 region has the DNA TGCGCCAGCAGTGAGTCGTACGAGCAGTACTTC. Translating it yields CASSESYEQYF. The chain joins TRBV10-2 to TRBJ2-7; D unclear. Trimming cost V 0 bases and J 4 bases, with 1 base left between them. There are 11 residues in the CDR3. Per the germline V gene, CDR1 is WSHSY and CDR2 is SAAADI.

This chain connects TRBV2 to TRBJ2-7; possibly TRBD2 for D (5 bases). Per germline, CDR1 SNHLY and CDR2 FYNNEI. V was pared by 1 base and J by 0 bases, with 10 bases between. CDR3 length: 15 amino acids. Written as DNA, the CDR3 is TGTGCCAGCAGTGAAGGGACTTTTAGCTCCTACGAGCAGTACTTC. This gives the protein CASSEGTFSSYEQYF. Full variable domain (outside the CDR3, taken from reference TRBV2 and TRBJ2-7): EPEVTQTPSHQVTQMGQEVILRCVPISNHLYFYWYRQILGQKVEFLVSFYNNEISEKSEIFDDQFSVERPDGSNFTLKIRSTKLEDSAMYFCASSEGTFSSYEQYFGPGTRLTVT.

This chain links TRBV24-1 with TRBJ2-1; 8 bases are a match to TRBD1. The V and J ends lost 7 bases and 6 bases, in that order; junction bases with no gene match: 7. The CDR3 consists of 14 residues. Germline V gene data show CDR1 as KGHDR and CDR2 as SFDVKD. The CDR3 DNA is TGTGCCACCAGGGAAGGACAGGGACCCAATGAGCAGTTCTTC. Translation gives CATREGQGPNEQFF.

The gene calls are TRBV6-2 or TRBV6-3 and TRBJ1-1; no clear D. Deletions cut 2 bases from V and 2 bases from J, with 9 bases between. CDR1 and CDR2 (germline): MNHEY, SVGEGT. This CDR3 has 14 residues. CDR3 sequence reads: CASSYRHANTEAFF. DNA of the CDR3: TGTGCCAGCAGTTACCGTCATGCAAACACTGAAGCTTTCTTT.

This chain joins TRBV6-5 and TRBJ1-5, with D perhaps matching TRBD1 (6 bases). CDR1 and CDR2 (germline): MNHEY, SVGAGI. V lost 6 bases to trimming and J lost 0 bases, with 9 bases between them. This CDR3 contains 14 residues. The CDR3 is CASSLDSSNQPQHF. For the CDR3, the DNA is TGTGCCAGCAGCCTGGACAGTAGCAATCAGCCCCAGCATTTT.

The chain couples TRBV30 to TRBJ1-2, with D uncertain. This CDR3 region has 12 residues. CDR1 and CDR2 (germline): GTSNPN, SVGIG (reference sequence). Trimming took 2 bases from V and 6 from J, leaving 10 bases between them. CDR3 nucleotide sequence: TGTGCCTGGAGTCCGGGAGGCCATGGCTACACCTTC. It is translated as CAWSPGGHGYTF.

This rearrangement joins TRBV18 to TRBJ2-5; TRBD1 matches 10 bases. CDR1 and CDR2 from the germline V gene are KGHSH and LQKENI. J was trimmed by 5 bases and V by 6 bases; bases with no gene match: 12. The CDR3 has 16 residues. CDR3 nucleotides: TGTGCCAGCTCCCACTCCGACAGGGGGCTCGGGGAGACCCAGTACTTC. Amino acid sequence: CASSHSDRGLGETQYF.

J is TRBJ2-2 and V is TRBV10-3; 7 nucleotides line up with TRBD2. Germline-derived CDR1 and CDR2 are ENHRY and SYGVKD. The ends lost 5 bases at V and 7 bases at J; junction bases unmatched: 16. The CDR3 covers 17 residues. CDR3 sequence: CAISSHYGGGPVGELFF. CDR3 nucleotides: TGTGCCATCAGTTCCCATTATGGGGGAGGGCCTGTCGGGGAGCTGTTTTTT.

This chain connects TRBV24-1 to TRBJ2-2; 11 bases agree with TRBD2. This CDR3 contains 18 residues. Germline assignment: CDR1 KGHDR and CDR2 SFDVKD. The J segment lost 4 bases and the V segment lost 3 bases, leaving 9 bases of the junction unmatched. Here the CDR3 reads CATSDPPTSGSATGELFF. The CDR3 DNA follows: TGTGCCACCAGTGATCCTCCTACTAGCGGGAGCGCCACCGGGGAGCTGTTTTTT.

The V gene is TRBV24-1, the J gene TRBJ1-2; 10 nucleotides match TRBD1. CDR3 length: 14 residues. V lost 4 bases and J lost 10; bases outside the gene matches: 8. CDR1 and CDR2 (germline): KGHDR, SFDVKD. CDR3 in DNA: TGTGCCACCAGTGACCCGGGACAGGGGTCTGACTACACCTTC. Amino acids: CATSDPGQGSDYTF.

The chain carries TRBV5-4 and TRBJ2-5; maybe TRBD2 (8 bases). CDR1 is SGHNT, CDR2 YYREEE, per germline (reference sequence). Between the trimmed V and J ends, which lost 4 bases and 1 base, there was a span of 17 bases. CDR3 length: 16 amino acids. The CDR3 DNA is TGTGCCAGCAGCGTCGGGGGGGACAGCCTCCAAGAGACCCAGTACTTC. This sequence encodes CASSVGGDSLQETQYF.

The rearrangement uses TRBV5-4 and TRBJ1-3, with D unresolved. Germline CDR1 reads SGHNT; CDR2 reads YYREEE (reference sequence). The CDR3 runs 15 residues. The V gene lost 0 bases and the J gene lost 0 bases, with 7 bases spanning the gap. The CDR3 is CASSLGLYSGNTIYF. Here the CDR3 DNA reads TGTGCCAGCAGCTTGGGATTATACTCTGGAAACACCATATATTTT.

V is TRBV24-1 and J is TRBJ2-3; possible D gene TRBD1, 5 bases. V was trimmed by 5 bases and J by 2 bases, leaving 7 bases between them. Looked up from germline, CDR1 is KGHDR and CDR2 is SFDVKD. The CDR3 has 13 residues. The CDR3 here is CATSGGPTDTQYF. CDR3 coding DNA: TGTGCCACCAGTGGGGGCCCCACAGATACGCAGTATTTT.

V gene TRBV5-1 combines with J gene TRBJ2-2; 10 bases map to TRBD2. CDR1 and CDR2 (germline): SGHRS, YFSETQ. V dropped 3 bases and J dropped 2; count of bases not matched to a gene: 4. This CDR3 is 16 amino acids long. The CDR3 reads CASSSGLAVNTGELFF. CDR3 nucleotide sequence: TGCGCCAGCAGCTCAGGACTAGCGGTAAACACCGGGGAGCTGTTTTTT.

The rearrangement uses TRBV5-1 and TRBJ2-3; 7 nucleotides line up with TRBD2. The CDR3 sequence is 15 residues long. V lost 0 bases, J lost 4 bases, and 5 bases stayed unmatched. Germline V gene lookup returns CDR1 SGHRS and CDR2 YFSETQ. CDR3 nucleotides: TGCGCCAGCAGCTTGGTTGCGGGAGTGCCAGATACGCAGTATTTT. Translating gives CASSLVAGVPDTQYF.

The chain joins TRBV30 to TRBJ1-1, with a weak D call TRBD1 (6 bases). Germline V gene lookup returns CDR1 GTSNPN and CDR2 SVGIG (reference sequence). The V and J ends lost 0 bases and 0 bases respectively, with 17 bases between them. This CDR3 contains 17 residues. This CDR3 is CAWSVRGGLNLNTEAFF. CDR3 in DNA: TGTGCCTGGAGTGTACGGGGGGGCCTCAATCTGAACACTGAAGCTTTCTTT.

The chain employs TRBV7-2 and TRBJ1-1; D is unclear. With 2 bases removed from V and 5 bases from J, the gap between germline ends came to 6 bases. This CDR3 is built from 12 residues. In germline, CDR1 is SGHTA, CDR2 FQGNSA. This CDR3 reads CASSLQPTEAFF. In DNA form, the CDR3 reads TGTGCCAGCAGCTTACAACCAACTGAAGCTTTCTTT.

The V gene is TRBV13, the J gene TRBJ2-7; perhaps TRBD2 as D (5 bases). Trimming pared 8 bases from V and 2 bases from J, leaving 16 bases between. The CDR3 extends over 14 amino acids. CDR1 and CDR2 from the germline V gene are PRHDT and FYEKMQ (reference sequence). In DNA, the CDR3 is TGTGCCAGCTCCCGAGACGGGGTCGCCTACGAGCAGTACTTC. It yields the protein CASSRDGVAYEQYF.

This chain joins TRBV30 and TRBJ1-1; D is uncertain. Germline CDR1 is GTSNPN and CDR2 is SVGIG (reference sequence). The V and J ends lost 2 bases and 7 bases respectively, with 17 bases between them. CDR3 length: 14 residues. The CDR3 DNA reads as TGTGCCTGGAGTTTTCCCTCGGGGTACGGTGAAGCTTTCTTT. This sequence encodes CAWSFPSGYGEAFF.

The chain links TRBV5-5 to TRBJ1-6, with TRBD1 identical over 7 bases. This CDR3 is built from 17 residues. V shed 4 bases, J shed 2 bases, and the junction held 9 bases outside the gene matches. The germline V gene encodes CDR1 SGHKS and CDR2 YYEKEE (reference sequence). In DNA form, the CDR3 reads TGTGCCAGCAGCGGGCGAGGGGGCGACGCCTATAATTCACCCCTCCACTTT. This codes for CASSGRGGDAYNSPLHF. The full variable domain, in which reference TRBV5-5 and TRBJ1-6 provide the parts outside the CDR3, is DAGVTQSPTHLIKTRGQQVTLRCSPISGHKSVSWYQQVLGQGPQFIFQYYEKEERGRGNFPDRFSARQFPNYSSELNVNALLLGDSALYLCASSGRGGDAYNSPLHFGNGTRLTVT.

This clone showed up just once. V is TRBV7-8 and J is TRBJ2-5, with D perhaps matching TRBD2 (5 bases). Germline loops: CDR1 SGHVS, CDR2 FQNEAQ. The CDR3 consists of 15 residues. The V end lost 5 bases, the J end lost 2 bases, and 15 bases lay between the germline ends. CDR3: CASSPEGGEQETQYF. The CDR3 nucleotides are TGTGCCAGCAGCCCCGAAGGAGGAGAACAAGAGACCCAGTACTTC.

The table lists this clone with a count of one. As DNA, the CDR3 is TGTGCCAGCAGCCAATTCCAGGGTAACGAAAAACTGTTTTTT. Translating it yields CASSQFQGNEKLFF. This rearrangement joins TRBV4-2 to TRBJ1-4, with D possibly TRBD1 on 5 matching bases. Trimming removed 2 bases at V and 8 bases at J, with 12 bases between. The CDR3 is made up of 14 amino acids. Germline V gene data show CDR1 as LGHNA and CDR2 as YNFKEQ.